This T cell receptor beta chain was observed in a study of CD8 T cells in Susac syndrome (dated by TCRdb to between 2018 and 2020). Notes on the research overall: The study used repertoire sequencing to test whether antigen drove CD8+ T cell activation and differentiation in Susac syndrome. Study-wide conclusions, independent of this receptor: The TCR sequencing and HLA analysis was acknowledged to have included a relatively small number of individuals.

High-throughput TCR beta sequencing profiled peripheral blood CD8+ and CD4+ T cells from healthy donors, Susac syndrome patients and multiple sclerosis patients. Healthy donors were included as age- and sex-matched controls. Bulk CD8+ and CD4+ T cells were purified by magnetic negative isolation, whereas CD8+ TEMRA cells were enriched by FACS. Blood was collected in EDTA tubes and processed within 24 hours, with PBMCs isolated through density gradient centrifugation. PBMCs destined for TCR sequencing were cryopreserved in liquid nitrogen and later thawed in a 37 °C water bath. The sorted or isolated CD4+, CD8+ and CD8+ TEMRA cells reached a purity of at least 90%. Comment on this clonotype: Its binding antigen is unknown. One base away there is no much larger clone; base qualities are not given.

V was cut back by 1 base and J by 7 bases, leaving a gap of 14 bases between them. CDR1 is given as DFQATT and CDR2 as SNEGSKA, both from the germline V gene (reference sequence). Inclusive of the bounding cysteine and phenylalanine, the CDR3 is 14 residues long. Kept here is only the CDR3 DNA, which spans 42 bases and is read in frame from base 1. RNA was extracted with the RNeasy kit and about 0.5 to 1 ug was reverse transcribed using random hexamers. TCR beta CDR3 regions were amplified with the immunoSEQ multiplex PCR assay covering 54 Vbeta and 13 Jbeta segments. PCR amplification bias was corrected using a synthetic template baseline for primer optimization and computational correction. Concerning the study's data processing: Reads were annotated to V, D and J genes according to IMGT and were analyzed with immunoSEQ Analyzer, with only productive sequences retained. To calculate clonality, Shannon entropy was normalized by log2 of the number of productive unique sequences and then subtracted from one. For each patient and control, public and private clones were evaluated within the 100 most prevalent clones. Susac-specific clones were defined as absent from healthy and MS cohorts, 850 to 1,300 published viral clones and other ImmuneACCESS disease sequences. TCRdb reprocessing: public reads trimmed at Q25 with fastp, clones called with MiXCR, in-frame beta chains kept. Each entry merges the rows of one CDR3 protein and shows their most common DNA and genes. The V and J calls here are based on TCRdb, not the publication. The sample table lists roughly 200,000 distinct CDR3 sequences, roughly 94% of them with a count of one. Under 0.12% of the sample comes from the top ten.

The sample was CD4+ T cells from PBMCs. This clonotype originated in a human donor in good health. This sequence uses TRBV20-1 and TRBJ2-1; the D gene identity is not certain. The bases are TGCAGTGCTAGAGTCGCCCAGAGTTGGAATGAGCAGTTCTTC. It specifies CSARVAQSWNEQFF.